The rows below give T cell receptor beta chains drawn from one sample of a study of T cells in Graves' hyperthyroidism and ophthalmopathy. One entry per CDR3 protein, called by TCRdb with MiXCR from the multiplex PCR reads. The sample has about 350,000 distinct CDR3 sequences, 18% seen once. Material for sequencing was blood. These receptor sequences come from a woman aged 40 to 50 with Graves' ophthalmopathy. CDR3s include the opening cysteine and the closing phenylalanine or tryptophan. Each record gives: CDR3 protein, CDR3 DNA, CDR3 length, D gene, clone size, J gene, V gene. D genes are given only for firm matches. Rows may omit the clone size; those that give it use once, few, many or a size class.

CASSRRQGLSSSGANVLTF | TGTGCCAGCAGTCGCAGACAGGGACTGAGTAGTTCTGGGGCCAACGTCCTGACTTTC | 19 | - | many | TRBJ2-6 | TRBV6-4
CASSSGQYGYTF | TGTGCCAGCAGTTCGGGACAGTATGGCTACACCTTC | 12 | TRBD1 | many | TRBJ1-2 | TRBV6-5
CASSKTGGIGYEQYF | TGTGCCAGCAGTAAGACAGGGGGGATCGGCTACGAGCAGTACTTC | 15 | TRBD1 | - | TRBJ2-7 | TRBV6-1
CAWRGTLNTEAFF | TGTGCCTGGAGAGGGACGCTGAACACTGAAGCTTTCTTT | 13 | - | few | TRBJ1-1 | TRBV30
CSVQQGPNTEAFF | TGCAGCGTCCAACAGGGGCCGAACACTGAAGCTTTCTTT | 13 | TRBD1 | many | TRBJ1-1 | TRBV29-1
CASSLVAGADEQYF | TGTGCCAGCAGTTTAGTGGCAGGGGCTGACGAGCAGTACTTC | 14 | - | many | TRBJ2-7 | TRBV27
CATLSTTSNYGYTF | TGTGCCACGTTATCCACAACCTCTAACTATGGCTACACCTTC | 14 | - | many | TRBJ1-2 | TRBV2
CSGGENTEAFF | TGCAGCGGAGGGGAGAACACTGAAGCTTTCTTT | 11 | - | many | TRBJ1-1 | TRBV29-1
CASSKRQPGDGYTF | TGTGCCAGCAGTAAACGACAGCCGGGGGATGGCTACACCTTC | 14 | - | many | TRBJ1-2 | TRBV27
CASSPRIAGDHEQYF | TGTGCCAGCAGCCCCCGGATAGCGGGGGACCACGAGCAGTACTTC | 15 | TRBD2 | many | TRBJ2-7 | TRBV9
CAWSAGTGFPGANVLTF | TGTGCCTGGAGCGCCGGGACAGGGTTCCCTGGGGCCAACGTCCTGACTTTC | 17 | TRBD1 | few | TRBJ2-6 | TRBV30
CASGGEGRSKNIQYF | TGCGCCAGTGGTGGTGAGGGGAGATCCAAAAACATTCAGTACTTC | 15 | - | - | TRBJ2-4 | TRBV10-2
CASKETEEETQYF | TGTGCCAGCAAGGAGACAGAAGAAGAGACCCAGTACTTC | 13 | - | many | TRBJ2-5 | TRBV7-9
CSGRVSANTGELFF | TGCAGCGGGAGGGTCAGCGCGAACACCGGGGAGCTGTTTTTT | 14 | - | many | TRBJ2-2 | TRBV29-1
CAWNGGYQETQYF | TGTGCCTGGAACGGCGGGTACCAAGAGACCCAGTACTTC | 13 | - | - | TRBJ2-5 | TRBV30
CASSSSLNYGYTF | TGTGCCAGCAGTTCCAGTTTAAACTATGGCTACACCTTC | 13 | - | many | TRBJ1-2 | TRBV28
CASSEGLESTEAFF | TGTGCCAGCAGTGAAGGGTTGGAGAGCACTGAAGCTTTCTTT | 14 | - | - | TRBJ1-1 | TRBV6-1
CASSYYTRGQPQHF | TGTGCCAGCAGTTACTACACCCGCGGTCAGCCCCAGCATTTT | 14 | - | many | TRBJ1-5 | TRBV6-2/TRBV6-3
CASSYNGYTF | TGTGCCAGCAGTTACAATGGCTACACCTTC | 10 | - | - | TRBJ1-2 | TRBV6-2/TRBV6-3
CASSPQKKETQYF | TGTGCCAGTAGTCCCCAGAAGAAAGAGACCCAGTACTTC | 13 | - | many | TRBJ2-5 | TRBV19
CASSSGLVFPYEQYF | TGTGCCAGCAGCTCGGGACTAGTGTTCCCCTACGAGCAGTACTTC | 15 | TRBD2 | many | TRBJ2-7 | TRBV11-2
CSARRGGEAFF | TGCAGTGCTAGGCGGGGGGGTGAAGCTTTCTTT | 11 | - | many | TRBJ1-1 | TRBV20-1
CAISEGTLEQETQYF | TGTGCCATCAGTGAAGGGACCCTCGAACAAGAGACCCAGTACTTC | 15 | - | many | TRBJ2-5 | TRBV10-3
CASSLSVTANTGELFF | TGTGCCAGCAGCTTATCGGTGACAGCGAACACCGGGGAGCTGTTTTTT | 16 | - | - | TRBJ2-2 | TRBV7-8
CASSNLGDWQAVAGDTGELFF | TGTGCCAGCAGCAACTTGGGTGATTGGCAAGCGGTAGCGGGAGACACCGGGGAGCTGTTTTTT | 21 | TRBD2 | many | TRBJ2-2 | TRBV28
CASSTNTGNYEQYF | TGTGCCAGTAGCACCAATACAGGGAACTACGAGCAGTACTTC | 14 | - | many | TRBJ2-7 | TRBV19
CASSGGTGVGYTF | TGTGCCAGCAGTGGGGGGACAGGGGTTGGCTACACCTTC | 13 | TRBD1 | - | TRBJ1-2 | TRBV2
CASSRRLAGGTETQYF | TGTGCCAGCAGCCGCCGACTAGCGGGAGGAACAGAGACCCAGTACTTC | 16 | TRBD2 | - | TRBJ2-5 | TRBV27
CASSQATASGANVLTF | TGTGCCAGCAGCCAAGCGACAGCCTCTGGGGCCAACGTCCTGACTTTC | 16 | - | - | TRBJ2-6 | TRBV3-1
CASNSYSRARDMNTEAFF | TGTGCCAGCAACTCATACTCTCGGGCAAGGGATATGAACACTGAAGCTTTCTTT | 18 | - | medium-sized | TRBJ1-1 | TRBV12-3/TRBV12-4
CASSLVVGQYEQYF | TGCGCCAGCAGCTTGGTGGTGGGACAGTACGAGCAGTACTTC | 14 | TRBD1 | many | TRBJ2-7 | TRBV5-1
CASSQGTGGQPQHF | TGCGCCAGCAGCCAAGGGACAGGGGGCCAGCCCCAGCATTTT | 14 | TRBD1 | many | TRBJ1-5 | TRBV4-3
CASSPARTQNTGELFF | TGCGCCAGCAGCCCGGCAAGGACTCAGAACACCGGGGAGCTGTTTTTT | 16 | - | - | TRBJ2-2 | TRBV5-1
CASSQDLVRDSNQPQHF | TGCGCCAGCAGCCAAGATTTGGTAAGGGATAGCAATCAGCCCCAGCATTTT | 17 | - | few | TRBJ1-5 | TRBV4-1
CASSGPINQETQYF | TGTGCCAGCAGTGGACCGATTAATCAAGAGACCCAGTACTTC | 14 | - | once | TRBJ2-5 | TRBV28
CASSPWTGPNTEAFF | TGCGCCAGCAGCCCCTGGACAGGGCCGAACACTGAAGCTTTCTTT | 15 | TRBD1 | many | TRBJ1-1 | TRBV4-1
CASSFREGRGKSQPQHF | TGTGCCAGCAGTTTTAGGGAGGGCCGAGGGAAAAGTCAGCCCCAGCATTTT | 17 | - | many | TRBJ1-5 | TRBV28
CASSGTGLNQPQHF | TGTGCCAGCAGTGGGACAGGGCTCAATCAGCCCCAGCATTTT | 14 | TRBD1 | many | TRBJ1-5 | TRBV6-1
CASSSRDGGVEQYF | TGTGCCAGCAGCTCCCGGGACGGGGGCGTCGAGCAGTACTTC | 14 | - | many | TRBJ2-7 | TRBV6-5
CSAGNYGYTF | TGCAGCGCAGGGAACTATGGCTACACCTTC | 10 | - | many | TRBJ1-2 | TRBV29-1